The source of this TCR beta chain is a study of blood T cell repertoires in COVID-19. For the study at large: Samples taken during acute and convalescent COVID-19 were collected in the United States, Italy and Spain. Sources were T cells, B-cell-depleted T cells, or PBMCs; the material itself was cDNA or gDNA.

Authors' processing steps: Amplifying reference gene primers gave estimates of nucleated cell counts. The assay was immunoSEQ multiplex PCR, and TCRdb's table has in-frame clones only and misses some. Clone size and the V and J calls come from that table; the DNA yielded D and trimming. The sample shows 120,000 to 150,000 clones, roughly 90% of them seen only once. This CDR3 is built from 13 residues. Germline loops: CDR1 MNHEY, CDR2 SMNVEV (reference sequence). V gave up 1 base and J gave up 7 bases, with 9 bases separating them. Grouping used clinical history reported by participants in a survey and questionnaire.

This TCR was sampled from a young woman with acute COVID-19. Sequencing input: PBMCs or T cells enriched from blood (not recorded which). The chain uses TRBV27 and TRBJ2-3; D possibly corresponds to TRBD1 (5 bases). CDR3 in DNA: TGTGCCAGCAGTTTATTAGCAGGGAATACGCAGTATTTT. Amino acids: CASSLLAGNTQYF.